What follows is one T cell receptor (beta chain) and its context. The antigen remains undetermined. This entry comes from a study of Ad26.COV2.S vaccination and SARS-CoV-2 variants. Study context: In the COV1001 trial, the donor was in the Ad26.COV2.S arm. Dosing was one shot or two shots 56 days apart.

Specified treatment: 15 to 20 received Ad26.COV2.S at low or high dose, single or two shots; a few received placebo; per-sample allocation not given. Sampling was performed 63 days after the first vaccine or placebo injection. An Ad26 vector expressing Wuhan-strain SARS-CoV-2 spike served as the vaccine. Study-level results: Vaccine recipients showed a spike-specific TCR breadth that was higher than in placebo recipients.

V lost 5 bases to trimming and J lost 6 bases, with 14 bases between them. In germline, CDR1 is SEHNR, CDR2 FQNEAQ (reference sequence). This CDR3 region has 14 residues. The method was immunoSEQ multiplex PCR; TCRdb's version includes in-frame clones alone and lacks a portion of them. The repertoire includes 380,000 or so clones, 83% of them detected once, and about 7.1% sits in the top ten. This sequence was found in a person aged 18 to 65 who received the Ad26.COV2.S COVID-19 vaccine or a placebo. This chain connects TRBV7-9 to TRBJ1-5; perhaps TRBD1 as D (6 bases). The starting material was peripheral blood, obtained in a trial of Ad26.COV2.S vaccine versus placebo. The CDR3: CASSPPGEVQPQHF. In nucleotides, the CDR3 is TGTGCCAGCAGCCCCCCAGGGGAAGTTCAGCCCCAGCATTTT.